This T cell receptor (beta chain) was sequenced during a study of T cells expressing NK-cell markers. Study context: The study drew TCR beta repertoires from sorted CD3+CD56+NKG2C+, CD3+CD56+NKG2C- and CD3+CD56-NKG2C+ T cells.

General study results and limits: Dominant NKG2C+ clonotype frequencies of roughly 1.0-7.5% of CD8+ T cells were measured in 5 or 6 donors.

In the case of this clonotype: The antigen is undetermined.

Scientists made TCR beta cDNA using 5'RACE template switching with UMIs. TCRdb re-called the 5' RACE reads and gives one entry per CDR3 protein, without DNA. The repertoire table contains approximately 550,000 distinct CDR3 sequences. Germline CDR1 is MGHRA and CDR2 is YSYEKL. This CDR3 spans 13 amino acids. The J gene is TRBJ2-1, the V gene TRBV4-1. The sample consisted of blood T cells: a sorted CD56 or NKG2C T cell subset, CD4+ or CD8+ T cells, or bulk PBMC T cells (not recorded which). This sequence originates from a man between 18 and 35 years old in good health. The CDR3 loop is CASSPPSRGEQFF.